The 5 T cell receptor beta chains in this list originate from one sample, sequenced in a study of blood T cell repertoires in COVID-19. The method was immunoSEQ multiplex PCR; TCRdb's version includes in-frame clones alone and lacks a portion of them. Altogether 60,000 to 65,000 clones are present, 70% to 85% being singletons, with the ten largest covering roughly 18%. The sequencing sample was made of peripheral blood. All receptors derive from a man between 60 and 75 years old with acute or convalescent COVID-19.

CDR3 sequence: CASSYSSRNTEAFF. The CDR3 DNA is TGTGCCAGCAGTTACTCATCCAGGAACACTGAAGCTTTCTTT. V and J are TRBV6-5 and TRBJ1-1; no clear D. The CDR3 is 14 amino acids. V shed 0 bases and J shed 1 base, with 6 bases lying between them. Germline loops: CDR1 MNHEY, CDR2 SVGAGI.

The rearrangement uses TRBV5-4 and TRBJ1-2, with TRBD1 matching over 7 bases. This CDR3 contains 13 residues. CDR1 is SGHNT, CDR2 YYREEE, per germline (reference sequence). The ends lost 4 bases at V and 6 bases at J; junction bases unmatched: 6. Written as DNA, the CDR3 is TGTGCCAGCAGCCTACAGGGGTTAGATGGCTACACCTTC. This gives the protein CASSLQGLDGYTF.

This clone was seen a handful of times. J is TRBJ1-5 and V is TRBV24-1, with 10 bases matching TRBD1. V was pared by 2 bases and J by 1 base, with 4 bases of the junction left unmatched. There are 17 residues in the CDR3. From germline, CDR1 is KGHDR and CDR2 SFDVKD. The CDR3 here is CATSDWTGGTSNQPQHF. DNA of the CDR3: TGTGCCACCAGTGATTGGACAGGGGGGACGAGCAATCAGCCCCAGCATTTT.

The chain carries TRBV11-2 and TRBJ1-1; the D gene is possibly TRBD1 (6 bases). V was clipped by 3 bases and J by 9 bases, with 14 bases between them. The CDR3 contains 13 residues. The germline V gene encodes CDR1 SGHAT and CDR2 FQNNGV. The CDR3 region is CASSLLLTGKAFF. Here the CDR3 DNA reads TGTGCCAGCAGCTTGCTACTAACAGGGAAAGCTTTCTTT.

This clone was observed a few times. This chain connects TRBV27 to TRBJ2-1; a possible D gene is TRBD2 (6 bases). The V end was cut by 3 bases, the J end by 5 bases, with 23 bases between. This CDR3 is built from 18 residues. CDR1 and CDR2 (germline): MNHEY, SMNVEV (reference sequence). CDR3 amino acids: CASSFHAGGVGANNEQFF. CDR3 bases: TGTGCCAGCAGTTTTCATGCAGGCGGGGTTGGGGCGAACAATGAGCAGTTCTTC.